This record concerns one TCR beta chain sequence. The antigen remains unidentified. Using immunoSEQ multiplex PCR, the repertoire was profiled, and TCRdb retains in-frame clones only, with some absent. The data contain roughly 20,000 clones, about 80% of them singletons. The CDR3 has 15 residues. Trimming removed 6 bases from V and 0 bases from J, with 14 bases in between. Germline V gene lookup returns CDR1 MRHNA and CDR2 SNTAGT. This entry belongs to a study of tumor-infiltrating lymphocytes in localized non-small cell lung cancer. Whole-study context: The cohort mixed smokers and never-smokers, several histologies, and some post-neoadjuvant-chemotherapy samples. Study-level findings and limits: Immunotypes IM1 and IM2 had similar TCR-derived T-cell fractions. Compared with uninvolved lung, tumors showed higher T cell infiltration by TCRbeta sequencing. Recurrence-free survival showed no association with tumor T-cell fraction.

The chain employs TRBV6-4 and TRBJ1-2, with TRBD1 as a possible D gene (6 bases). The clonotype was recovered from a human donor with non-small cell lung cancer. Sequenced: lung tumor tissue. The CDR3 bases are TGTGCCAGCAGAATAGACGGGACATCTAACTATGGCTACACCTTC. This gives the protein CASRIDGTSNYGYTF.